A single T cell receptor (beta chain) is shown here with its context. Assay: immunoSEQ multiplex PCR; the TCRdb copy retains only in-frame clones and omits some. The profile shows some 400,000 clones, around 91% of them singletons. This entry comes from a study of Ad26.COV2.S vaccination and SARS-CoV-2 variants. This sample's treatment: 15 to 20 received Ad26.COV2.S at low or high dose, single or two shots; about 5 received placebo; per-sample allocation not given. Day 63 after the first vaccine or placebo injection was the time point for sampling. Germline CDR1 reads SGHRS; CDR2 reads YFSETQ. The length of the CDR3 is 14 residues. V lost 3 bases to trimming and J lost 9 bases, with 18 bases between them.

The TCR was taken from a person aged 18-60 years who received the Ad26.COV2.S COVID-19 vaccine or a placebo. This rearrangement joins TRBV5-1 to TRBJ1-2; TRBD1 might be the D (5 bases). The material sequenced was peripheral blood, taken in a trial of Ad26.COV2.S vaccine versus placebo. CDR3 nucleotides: TGCGCCAGCAGCTGGTTTCAGGGAGATTATAGCTACACCTTC. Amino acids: CASSWFQGDYSYTF.